Presented here are 9 T cell receptor beta chains from one specimen sequenced in a study of graft-versus-host responses after intestinal transplantation. Data came from immunoSEQ multiplex PCR; TCRdb stores just in-frame clones and leaves some out. The table lists 90,000 to 150,000 clones, approximately 96% of them singletons. No antigen is known for these receptors. The material sequenced was unstimulated CD8+ T cells sorted from spleen or lymph node cells, taken before intestinal transplant. All receptors derive from a human donor who received an intestinal transplant.

The chain joins TRBV5-6 to TRBJ2-5; D unresolved. The tail of the sequence fits TRBJ2-7 better, so the J call may be wrong. This CDR3 has 14 amino acids. Germline-derived CDR1 and CDR2 are SGHDT and YYEEEE. The CDR3 DNA is TGTGCCAGCAGCCCGATGACCGCAAGGGCCGAGCAGTACTTC. It yields the protein CASSPMTARAEQYF.

J is TRBJ1-5 and V is TRBV4-3, with D unclear. V lost 2 bases, J lost 4 bases, and 6 bases lay in between. The length of the CDR3 is 13 residues. CDR1 LGHNA and CDR2 YSLEER come from the germline V gene. The CDR3 sequence: CASSQQINQPQHF. Written as DNA, the CDR3 is TGCGCCAGCAGCCAACAAATAAATCAGCCCCAGCATTTT.

The chain is built from TRBV13 and TRBJ2-7; TRBD1 aligns across 7 bases. With 5 bases clipped from V and 1 base from J, the junction kept 8 bases outside the gene matches. Per the germline V gene, CDR1 is PRHDT and CDR2 is FYEKMQ (reference sequence). The CDR3 totals 15 residues. The CDR3 protein is CASSHPDRESYEQYF. CDR3 bases: TGTGCCAGCAGCCACCCTGACAGGGAGTCCTACGAGCAGTACTTC.

The V call is TRBV5-1, the J call TRBJ2-2; D is uncertain. CDR1 is SGHRS, CDR2 YFSETQ, per germline. This CDR3 region has 14 residues. With 0 bases removed from V and 4 bases from J, the gap between germline ends came to 7 bases. The CDR3 coding sequence is TGCGCCAGCAGCTTGGAAGGGTCCACCGGGGAGCTGTTTTTT. Protein: CASSLEGSTGELFF.

This clone was seen just once. The chain has TRBV18 and TRBJ2-7, with D possibly being TRBD2 (7 bases). Germline CDR1 KGHSH, CDR2 LQKENI. The ends were cut back, 2 bases at V and 0 bases at J, with 14 bases in the middle. The CDR3 covers 16 residues. CDR3 nucleotide sequence: TGTGCCAGCTCACCATCTGGGGGCGGGAGCTCCTACGAGCAGTACTTC. The encoded protein is CASSPSGGGSSYEQYF.

The rearrangement uses TRBV9 and TRBJ1-5; 7 positions match TRBD1. V lost 4 bases, J lost 3 bases, and 7 bases stayed unmatched. Germline CDR1 reads SGDLS; CDR2 reads YYNGEE. The CDR3 loop spans 15 amino acids. The CDR3 reads CASSPTGTDNQPQHF. CDR3 in DNA: TGTGCCAGCAGCCCCACCGGGACAGACAATCAGCCCCAGCATTTT.

This clone was recorded once. The rearrangement joins TRBV14 to TRBJ2-1, with a possible D match to TRBD2 (5 bases). This CDR3 comprises 15 residues. Germline CDR1 reads SGHDN; CDR2 reads FVKESK. V dropped 1 base and J dropped 10 bases, with 17 bases sitting between them. CDR3 residues: CASSQGRAPSREQFF. The CDR3, as DNA: TGTGCCAGCAGCCAAGGGCGGGCACCTTCCCGAGAGCAGTTCTTC.

This chain joins TRBV6-5 and TRBJ2-2; a weak D match, TRBD2 (5 bases). The CDR3 is made up of 15 amino acids. Per germline, CDR1 MNHEY and CDR2 SVGAGI. Trimming pared 2 bases from V and 5 bases from J, leaving 12 bases between. CDR3 region: CASSYGPADTGELFF. The CDR3 DNA is TGTGCCAGCAGTTACGGACCAGCGGATACCGGGGAGCTGTTTTTT.

V gene TRBV18 combines with J gene TRBJ2-1; TRBD2 matches at 7 bases. The CDR3 covers 14 residues. Per the germline V gene, CDR1 is KGHSH and CDR2 is LQKENI. With V trimmed by 0 bases and J by 4 bases, 0 bases remained unmatched. CDR3 coding DNA: TGTGCCAGCTCACCACCGGGAGGGTACAATGAGCAGTTCTTC. The encoded protein is CASSPPGGYNEQFF.